The rows below give T cell receptor beta chains drawn from one sample of a study of cytomegalovirus exposure and HLA in healthy donors. Repertoires were generated with immunoSEQ multiplex PCR, while TCRdb's copy carries only in-frame clones and drops some. The profile shows fewer than 200,000 clones, approximately 80% of them singletons. The sample comprised PBMCs. These receptors originate from a woman aged 45 to 65 in good health and CMV-seropositive. Each CDR3 is given with its conserved first and last residue. A D gene is named only where the DNA matches it firmly. Where a row states a size, it is once, few, many or the class of an expanded clone; other rows omit it.

J gene,V gene,D gene,CDR3 length,clone size,CDR3 DNA,CDR3 protein
TRBJ2-2,TRBV29-1,-,16,-,TGCAGCGTTGGGACTACGGGACAGCTAAGCACCGGGGAGCTGTTTTTT,CSVGTTGQLSTGELFF
TRBJ2-3,TRBV5-6,-,13,-,TGTGCCAGCAGCTTGCCAGGGAAGAATACGCAGTATTTT,CASSLPGKNTQYF
TRBJ1-1,TRBV5-1,-,13,-,TGCGCCAGCAGCAGGGGTTTTGACACTGAAGCTTTCTTT,CASSRGFDTEAFF
TRBJ2-7,TRBV7-9,-,15,-,TGTGCCAGCAGCTCGGCGGTTGACGGCCTCTACGAGCAGTACTTC,CASSSAVDGLYEQYF
TRBJ2-3,TRBV20-1,-,11,-,TGCAGTGCTACTTTCGGCGATCTCACTAATTTT,CSATFGDLTNF
TRBJ2-5,TRBV18,TRBD2,16,-,TGTGCCAGCTCACGGCCCGGGACTAGGGACCAAGAGACCCAGTACTTC,CASSRPGTRDQETQYF
TRBJ1-2,TRBV14,-,16,once,TGTGCCAGCAGCCAAGGCTCAGGAACATCTAACTATGGCTACACCTTC,CASSQGSGTSNYGYTF
TRBJ2-3,TRBV5-1,TRBD1,14,-,TGCGCCAGCAGCCCTGGACAGGGCACAGATACGCAGTATTTT,CASSPGQGTDTQYF
TRBJ1-3,TRBV28,TRBD1,11,-,TGTGCCAGCTCAGCCAGGGACAGGGCCTATTTT,CASSARDRAYF
TRBJ2-1,TRBV7-9,TRBD2,15,-,TGTGCCAGCAGCTTAGAGAATCTAGCGGGGAAACCGCAGTTCTTC,CASSLENLAGKPQFF
TRBJ1-5,TRBV19,-,13,-,TGTGCCAGTAGACTAAACGCGGGGGAGTCCCAGCATTTT,CASRLNAGESQHF
TRBJ2-3,TRBV7-6,TRBD2,18,-,TGTGCCAGCAGCCCGGGGGGGGCAGGATCGTATAATACAGATACGCAGTATTTT,CASSPGGAGSYNTDTQYF
TRBJ2-3,TRBV2,TRBD2,14,-,TGTGCCAGCAGTGGGAGCGGGATCACAGATACGCAGTATTTT,CASSGSGITDTQYF
TRBJ1-1,TRBV11-1,-,14,-,TGTGCCAGCACCAGCGTTAAGGGGCACTTTGAAGCTTTCTTT,CASTSVKGHFEAFF
TRBJ2-3,TRBV10-2,-,17,once,TGCGCCAGCAGTGAGTCGGTAACTAGTGGGCTTTCAGATACGCAGTATTTT,CASSESVTSGLSDTQYF
TRBJ2-6,TRBV10-2,-,15,once,TGCGCCAGCAGGGACAGAAGGACTGGGGCCAACGTCCTGACTTTC,CASRDRRTGANVLTF
TRBJ2-5,TRBV27,TRBD2,14,-,TGTGCCAGCAGTTTATGGGGGGAGGGAGAGACCCAGTACTTC,CASSLWGEGETQYF
TRBJ2-1,TRBV7-9,-,16,-,TGTGCCAGCAGCGCCAAGGGGGGAGGGCACTACAATGAGCAGTTCTTC,CASSAKGGGHYNEQFF
TRBJ2-3,TRBV9,TRBD2,15,few,TGTGCCAGCAGCGTAGGCCTAGCGGGCACAGATACGCAGTATTTT,CASSVGLAGTDTQYF
TRBJ1-2,TRBV5-4,TRBD1,12,-,TGTGCCAGCAGTTACATAGGGGGCGCAAATACCTTC,CASSYIGGANTF
TRBJ1-6,TRBV10-3,-,12,-,TGTGCCAGCAAGGGGGACGATTCACCCCTCCACTTT,CASKGDDSPLHF
TRBJ1-1,TRBV20-1,-,11,few,TGCAGTGTATCGACGGGGACTGAAGCTTTCTTT,CSVSTGTEAFF
TRBJ2-1,TRBV9,-,12,-,TGTGCCAGCAGCGTACGAGTCGGTGAGCAGTTCTTC,CASSVRVGEQFF
TRBJ2-7,TRBV6-1,TRBD1,15,-,TGTGCCAGCCTCATGGGGACAGGGGTAGGATACGAGCAGTACTTC,CASLMGTGVGYEQYF
TRBJ2-1,TRBV2,-,13,-,TGTGCCAGCACACCCGACTCGTACAATGAGCAGTTCTTC,CASTPDSYNEQFF
TRBJ1-2,TRBV13,TRBD1,13,-,TGTGCCAGCAGCCTATATGTGACAGGGGGCTACACCTTC,CASSLYVTGGYTF
TRBJ2-7,TRBV5-8,-,11,-,TGTGCCGGCAGCCATTCCTACGAGCAGTACTTC,CAGSHSYEQYF
TRBJ2-1,TRBV7-8,TRBD2,16,-,TGTGCCAGCAGCCGTTTACTAGCGGGTACTTACAATGAGCAGTTCTTC,CASSRLLAGTYNEQFF
TRBJ2-5,TRBV4-2,-,14,few,TGTGCCAGCAGCCAGGGGACTTATCAAGAGACCCAGTACTTC,CASSQGTYQETQYF
TRBJ1-2,TRBV9,TRBD1,14,-,TGTGCCAGCAGCGTAGCTGGGACAGACTATGGCTACACCTTC,CASSVAGTDYGYTF
TRBJ2-2,TRBV29-1,-,11,-,TGCAGCGGAGGGAACACCGGGGAGCTGTTTTTT,CSGGNTGELFF
TRBJ2-5,TRBV7-2,-,14,-,TGTGCCAGCAGCTTTCAGGGGGGCAGTGAGACCCAGTACTTC,CASSFQGGSETQYF
TRBJ2-1,TRBV4-2,-,13,few,TGTGCCAGCAGCCAAGACTTTTCGGGGGAGCAGTTCTTC,CASSQDFSGEQFF
TRBJ1-4,TRBV7-9,-,15,-,TGTTCCAGCAGCCCACTGACGGGGTTATGGGAAAAACTGTTTTTT,CSSSPLTGLWEKLFF
TRBJ2-3,TRBV2,TRBD2,16,-,TGTGCCAGCCTCCCGGGACTAGCGGGAGTTACAGATACGCAGTATTTT,CASLPGLAGVTDTQYF
TRBJ2-1,TRBV27,-,11,-,TGTGCCAGGAGCGGGTACAATGAGCAGTTCTTC,CARSGYNEQFF
TRBJ2-1,TRBV2,TRBD1,15,-,TGTGCCAGCACCTTGGACAGGGCTCAGGCCAATGAGCAGTTCTTC,CASTLDRAQANEQFF
TRBJ1-1,TRBV5-1,-,14,-,TGCGCCAGCAGCAAGGACACTGGTGGAACTGAAGCTTTCTTT,CASSKDTGGTEAFF
TRBJ2-3,TRBV5-1,TRBD2,15,-,TGCGCCAGCAGCTTGGCTAGCGGGGGCGGAGATACGCAGTATTTT,CASSLASGGGDTQYF
TRBJ2-1,TRBV6-5,TRBD1,15,-,TGTGCCAGCAGCCCCCGGGACAGGGGACGCGGTGAGCAGTTCTTC,CASSPRDRGRGEQFF
TRBJ2-7,TRBV27,-,13,-,TGTGCCAGCAGTTCTTCAACAGGGCTCGAGCAGTACTTC,CASSSSTGLEQYF
TRBJ2-1,TRBV18,-,14,-,TGTGCCAGCTCACCAAACAGTGATTACAATGAGCAGTTCTTC,CASSPNSDYNEQFF
TRBJ2-7,TRBV11-2,-,13,few,TGTGCCAGCAGCCCGGTGACTAGCTACGAGCAGTACTTC,CASSPVTSYEQYF
TRBJ2-3,TRBV9,-,13,-,TGTGCCAGCAGCGTACAGGTCGCAGATACGCAGTATTTT,CASSVQVADTQYF
TRBJ1-3,TRBV7-2,TRBD1,13,-,TGTGCCAGCACGGGACAGTCCGGAAACACCATATATTTT,CASTGQSGNTIYF
TRBJ2-1,TRBV2,TRBD1,15,-,TGTGCCAGCAGTCGTCCCGGGACAGGGGTCAATGAGCAGTTCTTC,CASSRPGTGVNEQFF
TRBJ1-2,TRBV4-3,-,12,-,TGCGCCAGCAGCCAAGACTTCTATGGCTACACCTTC,CASSQDFYGYTF
TRBJ2-5,TRBV11-2,TRBD2,14,-,TGTGCCAGCAGCAGAGGAGGGGTAGCGGGAGAGAAGTACTTC,CASSRGGVAGEKYF
TRBJ1-2,TRBV7-6,-,15,-,TGTGCCAGCAGCCCAGGCCCAGGGGTCTTCTATGGCTACACCTTC,CASSPGPGVFYGYTF
TRBJ2-7,TRBV5-1,TRBD2,13,-,TGCGCCAGCACAGCTAGCGGGATGGGCGAGCAGTACTTC,CASTASGMGEQYF
TRBJ1-1,TRBV9,-,14,-,TGTGCCAGCAGCGTAGCAGGGGCGAGCACTGAAGCTTTCTTT,CASSVAGASTEAFF